This T cell receptor (beta chain) stems from a study of cytomegalovirus exposure and HLA in healthy donors. This clone was counted once. Profiling relied on immunoSEQ multiplex PCR, and the TCRdb table lists in-frame clones only, not all of them. Of approximately 160,000 clones in the sample, around 90% are singletons; the top ten hold approximately 3%. The CDR3 is 14 amino acids. V shed 5 bases and J shed 5 bases, with 16 bases lying between them. Germline CDR1 reads SEHNR; CDR2 reads FQNEAQ (reference sequence). The receptor comes from a woman aged 18-29 years in good health and CMV-seropositive. V is TRBV7-9 and J is TRBJ2-7; no reliable D call. The sample was PBMCs. The DNA of the CDR3 is TGTGCCAGCAGCCCCCCTGCCTCTTCGGACGAGCAGTACTTC. Residues: CASSPPASSDEQYF.